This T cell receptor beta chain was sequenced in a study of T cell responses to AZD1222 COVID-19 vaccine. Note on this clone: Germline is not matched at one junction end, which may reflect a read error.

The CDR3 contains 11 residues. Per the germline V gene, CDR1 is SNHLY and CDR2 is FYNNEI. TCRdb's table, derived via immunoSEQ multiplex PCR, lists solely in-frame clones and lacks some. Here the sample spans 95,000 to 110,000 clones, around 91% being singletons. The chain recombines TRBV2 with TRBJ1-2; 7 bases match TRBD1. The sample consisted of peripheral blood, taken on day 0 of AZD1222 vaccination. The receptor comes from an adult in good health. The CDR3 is CASSAQDRSYF. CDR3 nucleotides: TGTGCCAGCAGTGCCCAGGACAGGTCTTACTTC.